This T cell receptor (beta chain) was sequenced for a study of beta chain features in type 1 diabetes. Study as a whole: Analysis included around 99,000,000 sorted cells drawn from all samples.

Study-wide results and caveats: Within each of all four CD4+ subsets, Type 1 diabetes patients had TCRB CDR3s that were moderately but significantly shorter.

Germline CDR1 MNHEY, CDR2 SVGAGI. With 4 bases removed from V and 4 bases from J, the gap between germline ends came to 8 bases. This CDR3 is built from 12 residues. In the case of this clone: Its specificity is unknown.

The isolated RNA, all of it, was reverse transcribed, so expressed TCRB transcripts were what got sequenced. Sequencing was performed with immunoSEQ multiplex PCR; in TCRdb, only in-frame clones are kept and a portion is missing. The sample holds 500,000 to 700,000 clones, about 14% seen once. It was one heparinised blood draw, averaging around 120 mL, that each donor gave. The chain has TRBV6-5 and TRBJ2-7; D is undetermined. This clonotype was sampled from a young man in good health. Sample: naive CD4+ T cells from blood. CDR3 residues: CASSSQRYEQYF. The CDR3 nucleotides are TGTGCCAGCAGTTCCCAAAGGTACGAGCAGTACTTC.